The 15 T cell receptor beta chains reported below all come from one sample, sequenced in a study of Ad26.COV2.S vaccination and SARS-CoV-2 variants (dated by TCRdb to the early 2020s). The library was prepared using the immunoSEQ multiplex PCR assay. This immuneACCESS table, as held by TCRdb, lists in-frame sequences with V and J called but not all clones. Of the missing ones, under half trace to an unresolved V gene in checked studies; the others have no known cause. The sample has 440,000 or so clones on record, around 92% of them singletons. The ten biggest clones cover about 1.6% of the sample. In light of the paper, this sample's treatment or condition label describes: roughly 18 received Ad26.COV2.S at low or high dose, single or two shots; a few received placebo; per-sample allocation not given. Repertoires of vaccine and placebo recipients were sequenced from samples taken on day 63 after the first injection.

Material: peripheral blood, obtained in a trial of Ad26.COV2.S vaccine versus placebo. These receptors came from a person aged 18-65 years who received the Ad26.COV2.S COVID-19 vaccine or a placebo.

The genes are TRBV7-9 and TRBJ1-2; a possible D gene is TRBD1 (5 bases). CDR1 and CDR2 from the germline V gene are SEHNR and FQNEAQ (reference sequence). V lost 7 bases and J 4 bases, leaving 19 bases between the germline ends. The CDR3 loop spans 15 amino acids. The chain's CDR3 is CASNDKTRVTYGYTF. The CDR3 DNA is TGTGCCAGCAACGACAAAACCAGGGTTACCTATGGCTACACCTTC.

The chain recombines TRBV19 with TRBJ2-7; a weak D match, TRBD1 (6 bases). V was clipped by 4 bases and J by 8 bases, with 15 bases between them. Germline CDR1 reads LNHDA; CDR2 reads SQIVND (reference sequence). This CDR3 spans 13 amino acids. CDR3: CASSKTGDAQQYF. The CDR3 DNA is TGTGCCAGTAGTAAGACAGGAGACGCCCAGCAGTACTTC.

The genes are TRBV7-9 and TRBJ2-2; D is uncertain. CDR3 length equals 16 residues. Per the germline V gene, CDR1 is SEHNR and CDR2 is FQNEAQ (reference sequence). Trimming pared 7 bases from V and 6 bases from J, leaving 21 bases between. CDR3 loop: CASIPNGLLGPGELFF. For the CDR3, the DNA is TGTGCCAGCATCCCGAACGGTCTCCTGGGTCCCGGGGAGCTGTTTTTT.

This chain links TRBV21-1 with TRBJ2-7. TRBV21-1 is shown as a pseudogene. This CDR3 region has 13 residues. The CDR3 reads CACRGTGFNEQYF. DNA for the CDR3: TGTGCCTGCAGGGGGACCGGTTTTAACGAGCAGTACTTC.

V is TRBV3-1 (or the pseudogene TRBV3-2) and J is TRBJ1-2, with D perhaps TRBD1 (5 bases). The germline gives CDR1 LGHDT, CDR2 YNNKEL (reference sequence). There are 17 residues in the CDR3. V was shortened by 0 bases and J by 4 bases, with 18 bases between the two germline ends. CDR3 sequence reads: CASSQDSLFSGFYGYTF. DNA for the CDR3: TGTGCCAGCAGCCAAGATTCGTTGTTCTCAGGGTTCTATGGCTACACCTTC.

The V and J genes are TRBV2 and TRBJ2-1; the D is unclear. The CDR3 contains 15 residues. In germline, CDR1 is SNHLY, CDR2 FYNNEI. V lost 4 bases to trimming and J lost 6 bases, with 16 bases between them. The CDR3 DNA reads TGTGCCAGCAGTGTCCGGGTTTCGGCAGGCAATGAGCAGTTCTTC. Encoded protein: CASSVRVSAGNEQFF.

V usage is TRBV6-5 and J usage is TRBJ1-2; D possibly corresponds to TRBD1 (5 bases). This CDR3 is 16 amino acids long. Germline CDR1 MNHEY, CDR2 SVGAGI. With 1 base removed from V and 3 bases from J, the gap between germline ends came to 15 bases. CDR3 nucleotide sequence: TGTGCCAGCAGTTACTACTCAGGGAATAGGCACTATGGCTACACCTTC. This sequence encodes CASSYYSGNRHYGYTF.

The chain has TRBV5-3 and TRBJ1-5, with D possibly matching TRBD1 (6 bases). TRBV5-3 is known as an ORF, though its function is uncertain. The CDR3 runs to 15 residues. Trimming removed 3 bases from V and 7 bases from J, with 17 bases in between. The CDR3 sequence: CARSSTDRDTQPQHF. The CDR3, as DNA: TGTGCCAGAAGCTCGACAGACCGGGACACCCAGCCCCAGCATTTT.

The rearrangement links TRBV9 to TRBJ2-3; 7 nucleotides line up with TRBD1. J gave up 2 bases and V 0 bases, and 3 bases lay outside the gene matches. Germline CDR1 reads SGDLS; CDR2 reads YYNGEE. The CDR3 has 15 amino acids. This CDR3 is CASSVAGTDTDTQYF. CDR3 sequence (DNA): TGTGCCAGCAGCGTAGCCGGGACAGACACAGATACGCAGTATTTT.

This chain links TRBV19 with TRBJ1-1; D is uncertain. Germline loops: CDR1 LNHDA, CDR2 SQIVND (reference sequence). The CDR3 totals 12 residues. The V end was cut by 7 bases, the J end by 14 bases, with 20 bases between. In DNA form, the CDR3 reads TGTGCCAGTAACCAACCACCGGGCCCCCTGTTCTTT. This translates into CASNQPPGPLFF.

In DNA form, the CDR3 reads TGTGCCAGCAGCCCCGACGAGAGGCCCCAGCATTTT. It specifies CASSPDERPQHF. The J gene is TRBJ1-5, the V gene TRBV12-3 or TRBV12-4, with D unclear. The CDR3 runs to 12 residues. The V and J ends lost 6 bases and 9 bases respectively, with 12 bases between them.

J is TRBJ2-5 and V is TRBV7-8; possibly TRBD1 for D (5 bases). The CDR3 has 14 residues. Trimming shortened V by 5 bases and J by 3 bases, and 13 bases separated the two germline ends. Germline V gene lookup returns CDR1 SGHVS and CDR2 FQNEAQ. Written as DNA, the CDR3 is TGTGCCAGCAGCCCCCGGGCCAGGGAAGAGACCCAGTACTTC. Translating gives CASSPRAREETQYF.

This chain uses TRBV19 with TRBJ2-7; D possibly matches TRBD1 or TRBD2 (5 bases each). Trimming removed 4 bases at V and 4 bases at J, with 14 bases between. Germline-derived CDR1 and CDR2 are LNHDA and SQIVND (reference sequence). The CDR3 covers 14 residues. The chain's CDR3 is CASSTGTVGYEQYF. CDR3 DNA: TGTGCCAGTAGTACCGGGACCGTAGGGTACGAGCAGTACTTC.

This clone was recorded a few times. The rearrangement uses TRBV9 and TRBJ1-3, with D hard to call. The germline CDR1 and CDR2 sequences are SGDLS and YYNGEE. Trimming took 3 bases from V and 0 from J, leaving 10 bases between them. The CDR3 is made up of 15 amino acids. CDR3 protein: CASSALGDSGNTIYF. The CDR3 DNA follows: TGTGCCAGCAGCGCTCTAGGTGACTCTGGAAACACCATATATTTT.

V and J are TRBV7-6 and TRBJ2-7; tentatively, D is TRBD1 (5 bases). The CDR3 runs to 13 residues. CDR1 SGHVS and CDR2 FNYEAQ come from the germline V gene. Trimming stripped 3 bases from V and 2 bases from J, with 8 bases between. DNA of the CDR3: TGTGCCAGCAGCTTGGACACGGCCTACGAGCAGTACTTC. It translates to CASSLDTAYEQYF.